These T cell receptor beta chains were read from a single sample in a study of blood T cell repertoires in COVID-19. Measured with immunoSEQ multiplex PCR; TCRdb has only the in-frame clones, and not every one. The profile shows a few hundred thousand clones, under 85% of them singletons. Input material: PBMCs or T cells enriched from blood (not recorded which). The origin of the receptors is a woman aged 45 to 65 who had recovered from COVID-19. The CDR3 runs from the conserved cysteine through the conserved F or W. Each record gives: J gene, D gene, clone size, V gene, CDR3 protein, CDR3 DNA. A D gene is named only where the DNA matches it firmly. Clone size is given for some rows only: seen once, a few or many times, or a class if the clone is expanded.

j_call: TRBJ1-2; d_call: TRBD1; clone_size: NA; v_call: TRBV2; cdr3_aa: CASRYDRGQNYGYTF; cdr3_nt: TGTGCCAGCAGATACGACAGGGGGCAAAACTATGGCTACACCTTC
j_call: TRBJ2-2; d_call: TRBD2; clone_size: NA; v_call: TRBV18; cdr3_aa: CASSPGLADTGELFF; cdr3_nt: TGTGCCAGCTCACCGGGACTAGCGGACACCGGGGAGCTGTTTTTT
j_call: TRBJ2-7; d_call: NA; clone_size: NA; v_call: TRBV18; cdr3_aa: CASSDSQSYEQYF; cdr3_nt: TGTGCCAGCTCTGACAGTCAATCCTACGAGCAGTACTTC
j_call: TRBJ1-2; d_call: TRBD1; clone_size: NA; v_call: TRBV7-9; cdr3_aa: CASSQGTVIGYGYTF; cdr3_nt: TGTGCCAGCAGCCAAGGGACAGTTATAGGCTATGGCTACACCTTC
j_call: TRBJ1-2; d_call: TRBD1; clone_size: NA; v_call: TRBV14; cdr3_aa: CASSQDPGGSDYGYTF; cdr3_nt: TGTGCCAGCAGCCAAGACCCAGGGGGAAGTGACTATGGCTACACCTTC
j_call: TRBJ2-7; d_call: NA; clone_size: NA; v_call: TRBV2; cdr3_aa: CASSDRVVEQYF; cdr3_nt: TGTGCCAGCAGTGACAGGGTGGTCGAGCAGTACTTC
j_call: TRBJ2-2; d_call: NA; clone_size: few; v_call: TRBV14; cdr3_aa: CASSQGSGTYTGELFF; cdr3_nt: TGTGCCAGCAGCCAAGGGTCCGGGACATACACCGGGGAGCTGTTTTTT
j_call: TRBJ2-1; d_call: TRBD2; clone_size: few; v_call: TRBV9; cdr3_aa: CASSAATSGWYNEQFF; cdr3_nt: TGTGCCAGCAGCGCCGCGACTAGCGGATGGTACAATGAGCAGTTCTTC
j_call: TRBJ2-4; d_call: NA; clone_size: NA; v_call: TRBV3-1/TRBV3-2; cdr3_aa: CASSLSTLAKNIQYF; cdr3_nt: TGTGCCAGCAGCCTATCGACACTAGCCAAAAACATTCAGTACTTC
j_call: TRBJ1-1; d_call: NA; clone_size: NA; v_call: TRBV28; cdr3_aa: CASISAAMNTEAFF; cdr3_nt: TGTGCCAGCATCTCTGCGGCAATGAACACTGAAGCTTTCTTT
j_call: TRBJ1-1; d_call: NA; clone_size: few; v_call: TRBV7-8; cdr3_aa: CASSLGGGTGSFF; cdr3_nt: TGTGCCAGCAGCTTAGGCGGGGGAACTGGGTCTTTCTTT